The 29 T cell receptor beta chains reported below all come from one sample, sequenced in a study of T cell responses to AZD1222 COVID-19 vaccine. Method: immunoSEQ multiplex PCR; TCRdb's copy keeps in-frame clones and lacks some. The sample shows over 100,000 clones, approximately 86% of them seen only once. The input for sequencing was peripheral blood, taken on day 0 of AZD1222 vaccination. The receptors stem from an adult in good health.

The rearrangement links TRBV10-2 to TRBJ1-1; TRBD1 matches at 7 bases. CDR1 and CDR2 from the germline V gene are WSHSY and SAAADI. After removal of 2 bases from V and 4 bases from J, the junction contained 4 bases not matched to a gene. CDR3 length equals 14 residues. DNA of the CDR3: TGCGCCAGCAGTGAGCCAGGGGGGGGCACTGAAGCTTTCTTT. Amino acid sequence: CASSEPGGGTEAFF.

The V call is TRBV28, the J call TRBJ1-1; maybe TRBD1 (5 bases). Germline CDR1 and CDR2: MDHEN and SYDVKM. V lost 6 bases and J lost 12, with 23 bases in between. This CDR3 has 14 amino acids. CDR3 amino acids: CASSLYRGEAGTFF. The CDR3 nucleotides are TGTGCCAGCAGCCTTTACAGAGGGGAGGCAGGAACTTTCTTT.

The chain employs TRBV10-3 and TRBJ1-1, with D possibly being TRBD1 (6 bases). The V gene's germline CDR1 is ENHRY and CDR2 SYGVKD. V lost 7 bases, J lost 2 bases, and 14 bases lay in between. This CDR3 has 14 residues. The CDR3 is CAITGQPGNTEAFF. The CDR3, as DNA: TGTGCCATCACTGGACAGCCTGGCAACACTGAAGCTTTCTTT.

Note on this clone: This CDR3 is also generated by other DNA sequences in the sample. V is TRBV2 and J is TRBJ2-7, with D unclear. V was pared by 6 bases and J by 4 bases, with 7 bases between. CDR1 SNHLY and CDR2 FYNNEI come from the germline V gene. The CDR3 is 11 residues long. CDR3 amino acids: CASSARYEQYF. The CDR3 coding sequence is TGTGCCAGCAGCGCCCGATACGAGCAGTACTTC.

V and J are TRBV5-1 and TRBJ2-7; 8 positions match TRBD2. Germline trimming cut 0 bases from V and 4 bases from J; bases unmatched to any gene: 9. Germline V gene sequence: CDR1 SGHRS, CDR2 YFSETQ. The CDR3 loop spans 16 amino acids. CDR3 sequence reads: CASSLELAGFSYEQYF. The CDR3 DNA follows: TGCGCCAGCAGCTTGGAGCTAGCGGGTTTTTCTTACGAGCAGTACTTC.

The chain couples TRBV19 to TRBJ1-3, with 7 bases that match TRBD1. Looked up from germline, CDR1 is LNHDA and CDR2 is SQIVND (reference sequence). The ends lost 5 bases at V and 4 bases at J; junction bases unmatched: 5. The CDR3 covers 14 residues. This CDR3 is CASSADRAGNTIYF. As DNA, the CDR3 is TGTGCCAGTAGTGCCGACAGGGCCGGAAACACCATATATTTT.

The rearrangement joins TRBV27 to TRBJ2-1, with 11 bases aligning to TRBD2. The CDR3 runs to 17 residues. V shed 5 bases and J 0 bases; nucleotides not matched to a gene: 6. The germline V gene encodes CDR1 MNHEY and CDR2 SMNVEV (reference sequence). This CDR3 is CASSPPTSGNSYNEQFF. CDR3 bases: TGTGCCAGCAGTCCCCCGACTAGCGGGAACTCCTACAATGAGCAGTTCTTC.

For the CDR3, the DNA is TGCGCCAGCCGACTTTCTAGTTATGAGCAGTTCTTC. Protein product: CASRLSSYEQFF. The rearrangement uses TRBV10-1 and TRBJ2-1, with D hard to call. Germline lookup yields CDR1 WNHNN and CDR2 SYGVQD (reference sequence). The V end was cut by 8 bases, the J end by 8 bases, with 13 bases between. The CDR3 loop spans 12 amino acids.

The gene calls are TRBV7-6 and TRBJ1-1; tentatively, D is TRBD1 (6 bases). Germline CDR1 SGHVS, CDR2 FNYEAQ. V dropped 3 bases and J dropped 1 base, with 15 bases sitting between them. This CDR3 region has 16 residues. CDR3 coding DNA: TGTGCCAGCAGCTTGCGGGACACACCTGGGAACACTGAAGCTTTCTTT. The encoded protein is CASSLRDTPGNTEAFF. The full variable domain, in which reference TRBV7-6 and TRBJ1-1 provide the parts outside the CDR3, is GAGVSQSPRYKVTKRGQDVALRCDPISGHVSLYWYRQALGQGPEFLTYFNYEAQQDKSGLPNDRFSAERPEGSISTLTIQRTEQRDSAMYRCASSLRDTPGNTEAFFGQGTRLTVV.

This rearrangement joins TRBV6-2 or TRBV6-3 to TRBJ2-2, with D hard to call. V dropped 2 bases and J dropped 1 base, with 17 bases sitting between them. The CDR3 spans 18 residues. Germline V CDR1 and CDR2: MNHEY, SVGEGT. CDR3 DNA sequence: TGTGCCAGCAGTTACACTTGGGCACAGCCTCTGAACACCGGGGAGCTGTTTTTT. Its protein product is CASSYTWAQPLNTGELFF.

The chain combines TRBV11-2 with TRBJ1-2; no clear D gene. CDR3 length equals 14 residues. V gave up 5 bases and J gave up 3 bases, with 13 bases separating them. Germline CDR1 and CDR2: SGHAT and FQNNGV. CDR3 in DNA: TGTGCCAGCAGCCTTTCGGACTCTCACTATGGCTACACCTTC. Translating it yields CASSLSDSHYGYTF.

With regard to this clone: Other DNA sequences from this sample encode an identical CDR3 as well. This chain joins TRBV19 and TRBJ2-3; the D gene is possibly TRBD2 (6 bases). V lost 5 bases to trimming and J lost 6 bases, with 12 bases between them. This CDR3 has 13 residues. From germline, CDR1 is LNHDA and CDR2 SQIVND (reference sequence). Here the CDR3 reads CASSARRADTQYF. In DNA form, the CDR3 reads TGTGCCAGTAGTGCCCGGAGGGCTGATACGCAGTATTTT.

The chain is built from TRBV28 and TRBJ2-3; TRBD2 matches at 7 bases. CDR3 length equals 14 residues. The V and J ends lost 1 base and 7 bases, in that order; junction bases with no gene match: 5. Germline V gene sequence: CDR1 MDHEN, CDR2 SYDVKM. CDR3 sequence (DNA): TGTGCCAGCAGTTTATACGGGGGGTACAATACGCAGTATTTT. Translating gives CASSLYGGYNTQYF.

This chain joins TRBV25-1 and TRBJ2-1; TRBD2 matches at 11 bases. Losses at the gene ends were 0 bases for V and 5 bases for J; bases not matched to a gene: 3. CDR3 length equals 16 residues. CDR1 is MGHDK and CDR2 is SYGVNS in the germline V gene. Here the CDR3 reads CASSEYRTSGHNEQFF. CDR3 DNA: TGTGCCAGCAGTGAATACAGGACTAGCGGGCACAATGAGCAGTTCTTC.

The chain joins TRBV9 to TRBJ1-2, with 7 bases that match TRBD1. The CDR3 length is 16 residues. Trimming removed 4 bases from V and 2 bases from J; junction bases left unmatched: 11. Germline CDR1 SGDLS, CDR2 YYNGEE. CDR3 sequence: CASSPKLPGGNYGYTF. In nucleotides, the CDR3 is TGTGCCAGCAGCCCAAAACTCCCAGGGGGGAACTATGGCTACACCTTC.

The gene calls are TRBV28 and TRBJ1-2, with D maybe TRBD1 (5 bases). The CDR3 contains 12 residues. V gave up 3 bases and J gave up 13 bases, with 15 bases separating them. In germline, CDR1 is MDHEN, CDR2 SYDVKM. The CDR3 loop is CASSLGTVAPTF. CDR3 nucleotides: TGTGCCAGCAGTTTGGGGACCGTCGCTCCCACCTTC.

V and J are TRBV5-1 and TRBJ2-1, with D perhaps matching TRBD1 (5 bases). CDR1 is SGHRS, CDR2 YFSETQ, per germline. V was clipped by 0 bases and J by 7 bases, with 11 bases between them. The CDR3 contains 14 residues. CDR3 nucleotide sequence: TGCGCCAGCAGCTTGGGGACATTCATGAATGAGCAGTTCTTC. Translating gives CASSLGTFMNEQFF.

The V call is TRBV29-1, the J call TRBJ2-1, with D perhaps TRBD1 or TRBD2 (5 bases each). Germline assignment: CDR1 SQVTM and CDR2 ANQGSEA. The CDR3 length is 18 residues. V was clipped by 0 bases and J by 0 bases, with 18 bases between them. CDR3 bases: TGCAGCGTTGAAGACTTTAGTGGGAGACAGTTCTCCTACAATGAGCAGTTCTTC. Protein product: CSVEDFSGRQFSYNEQFF.

V is TRBV3-1 (or the pseudogene TRBV3-2) and J is TRBJ2-1; maybe TRBD2 (6 bases). CDR3 size: 16 residues. Germline loops: CDR1 LGHDT, CDR2 YNNKEL (reference sequence). V was trimmed by 4 bases and J by 4 bases, leaving 17 bases between them. This CDR3 reads CASSPSGSGKYNEQFF. Here the CDR3 DNA reads TGTGCCAGCAGCCCTTCAGGTAGCGGAAAATACAATGAGCAGTTCTTC.

The gene calls are TRBV28 and TRBJ1-1; D ambiguous. V was pared by 3 bases and J by 4 bases, with 12 bases between. Germline CDR1 MDHEN, CDR2 SYDVKM. This CDR3 is 14 amino acids long. Here the CDR3 DNA reads TGTGCCAGCAGTTTTGGGCCCTTTGGCACTGAAGCTTTCTTT. This gives the protein CASSFGPFGTEAFF.

The V call is TRBV4-2, the J call TRBJ2-1; TRBD2 matches at 13 bases. The CDR3 contains 15 residues. The junction had 8 bases not matched to a gene; V was cut back by 0 bases and J by 15 bases. Germline CDR1 and CDR2: LGHNA and YNFKEQ. This CDR3 reads CASSQDGLAGEGGFF. DNA for the CDR3: TGTGCCAGCAGCCAAGATGGACTAGCGGGAGAAGGGGGGTTCTTC.

This clone occurred many times. The chain uses TRBV10-2 and TRBJ2-5; 11 nucleotides align to TRBD1. V lost 5 bases to trimming and J lost 4 bases; unmatched junction nucleotides: 6. The CDR3 extends over 15 amino acids. The germline CDR1 and CDR2 sequences are WSHSY and SAAADI. CDR3 amino acids: CASSSGTGGTETQYF. CDR3 DNA sequence: TGCGCCAGCAGTTCCGGGACAGGGGGAACAGAGACCCAGTACTTC.

The chain joins TRBV28 to TRBJ2-3; D is ambiguous. Looked up from germline, CDR1 is MDHEN and CDR2 is SYDVKM. CDR3 length equals 13 residues. The V and J ends lost 6 bases and 2 bases respectively, with 9 bases between them. The CDR3 spells CASRVIYTDTQYF. Written as DNA, the CDR3 is TGTGCCAGCAGGGTGATCTACACAGATACGCAGTATTTT.

This chain joins TRBV11-3 and TRBJ2-1, with a tentative D call TRBD2 (6 bases). The CDR3 spans 15 residues. Germline V CDR1 and CDR2: SGHNT, YENEEA. V gave up 4 bases and J gave up 3 bases, with 13 bases separating them. Here the CDR3 DNA reads TGTGCCAGCAGCTCTGCGGGGATGAGCTACAATGAGCAGTTCTTC. Translation: CASSSAGMSYNEQFF.

This clone has just one count. V usage is TRBV29-1 and J usage is TRBJ2-3; 12 positions match TRBD1. Germline V CDR1 and CDR2: SQVTM, ANQGSEA. Germline trimming cut 6 bases from V and 5 bases from J; bases unmatched to any gene: 3. This CDR3 spans 13 amino acids. The CDR3, as DNA: TGCAGCGTGCGGGACAGGGGGCGAGATACGCAGTATTTT. This codes for CSVRDRGRDTQYF.

The chain uses TRBV7-9 and TRBJ2-7; 7 nucleotides align to TRBD1. Germline V gene sequence: CDR1 SEHNR, CDR2 FQNEAQ (reference sequence). The CDR3 loop spans 13 amino acids. The V segment lost 3 bases and the J segment 3 bases; nucleotides outside the gene matches: 2. The CDR3 nucleotides read TGTGCCAGCAGCTTGGCAGGGGGCTACGAGCAGTACTTC. Protein product: CASSLAGGYEQYF.

V is TRBV24-1 and J is TRBJ2-1; D perhaps matches TRBD2 (5 bases). Trimming pared 4 bases from V and 10 bases from J, leaving 13 bases between. The V gene's germline CDR1 is KGHDR and CDR2 SFDVKD. The CDR3 runs 13 residues. CDR3 in amino acids: CATSEGATREQFF. CDR3 DNA sequence: TGTGCCACCAGTGAGGGAGCCACCAGGGAGCAGTTCTTC.

This rearrangement joins TRBV5-1 to TRBJ2-7; D uncertain. The length of the CDR3 is 13 residues. Per germline, CDR1 SGHRS and CDR2 YFSETQ. V dropped 2 bases and J dropped 7 bases, with 13 bases sitting between them. CDR3 DNA sequence: TGCGCCAGCAGCTTTCGGCAAAATAAGGAGCAGTACTTC. Its protein product is CASSFRQNKEQYF.

The chain carries TRBV28 and TRBJ2-5; 12 positions agree with TRBD1. The CDR3 length is 16 residues. The germline CDR1 and CDR2 sequences are MDHEN and SYDVKM. Trimming cost V 0 bases and J 5 bases; bases outside gene matches: 4. The CDR3 region is CASSLWGTGGAETQYF. The CDR3 DNA reads as TGTGCCAGCAGTTTATGGGGGACAGGGGGCGCTGAGACCCAGTACTTC.